The 19 T cell receptor beta chains presented below share a single source sample, sequenced in a study of blood T cell repertoires in COVID-19. The method was immunoSEQ multiplex PCR; TCRdb's version includes in-frame clones alone and lacks a portion of them. The repertoire holds hundreds of thousands of clones, with 80% as singletons. The sequencing sample was made of PBMCs or T cells enriched from blood (not recorded which). The receptors come from a man between 25 and 39 years old with acute COVID-19.

The chain uses TRBV5-4 and TRBJ1-2; D gene unclear. Germline lookup yields CDR1 SGHNT and CDR2 YYREEE (reference sequence). Trimming removed 3 bases from V and 0 bases from J, with 6 bases in between. The length of the CDR3 is 13 residues. CDR3: CASSSTPNYGYTF. Here the CDR3 DNA reads TGTGCCAGCAGCTCGACACCTAACTATGGCTACACCTTC.

The chain joins TRBV6-5 to TRBJ2-5; 7 bases match TRBD1. V lost 6 bases and J lost 5; bases outside the gene matches: 3. Germline CDR1 reads MNHEY; CDR2 reads SVGAGI. The CDR3 consists of 12 residues. In nucleotides, the CDR3 is TGTGCCAGCAGGAAGGGGGCCGAGACCCAGTACTTC. It translates to CASRKGAETQYF.

The chain recombines TRBV24-1 with TRBJ1-4; 9 nucleotides align to TRBD1. V trimming: 5 bases; J trimming: 0 bases; junction bases outside the gene matches: 12. There are 19 residues in the CDR3. CDR1 and CDR2 (germline): KGHDR, SFDVKD. The CDR3 is CATSGLTGGPLTTNEKLFF. The CDR3 bases are TGTGCCACCAGTGGCCTAACAGGGGGCCCACTTACAACTAATGAAAAACTGTTTTTT.

The V gene is TRBV5-1, the J gene TRBJ1-5, with D possibly matching TRBD1 (5 bases). The CDR3 extends over 14 amino acids. V lost 0 bases, J lost 4 bases, and 8 bases lay in between. CDR1 is SGHRS, CDR2 YFSETQ, per germline. The CDR3 loop reads CASSLAGSNQPQHF. CDR3 DNA: TGCGCCAGCAGCTTGGCAGGGTCGAATCAGCCCCAGCATTTT.

The chain carries TRBV30 and TRBJ2-3, with 12 bases matching TRBD2. Germline CDR1 GTSNPN, CDR2 SVGIG (reference sequence). The CDR3 sequence is 15 residues long. The trim removed 5 bases at V and 8 bases at J, leaving 11 bases unmatched. CDR3 DNA sequence: TGTGCCTGGCAAGGACTAGCGGGGCCGGGGGGTACGCAGTATTTT. Protein product: CAWQGLAGPGGTQYF.

The V gene is TRBV5-4, the J gene TRBJ1-5; D gene uncertain. The length of the CDR3 is 13 residues. Germline values: CDR1 SGHNT, CDR2 YYREEE (reference sequence). Trimming removed 4 bases from V and 4 bases from J, with 9 bases in between. DNA for the CDR3: TGTGCCAGCAGCCTGGAACAAAATCAGCCCCAGCATTTT. Its translation is CASSLEQNQPQHF. Looking up the rest from reference TRBV5-4 and TRBJ1-5 gives the full variable domain: ETGVTQSPTHLIKTRGQQVTLRCSSQSGHNTVSWYQQALGQGPQFIFQYYREEENGRGNFPPRFSGLQFPNYSSELNVNALELDDSALYLCASSLEQNQPQHFGDGTRLSIL.

V usage is TRBV4-2 and J usage is TRBJ2-7, with a tentative D call TRBD1 (5 bases). Germline CDR1 is LGHNA and CDR2 is YNFKEQ. Trimming left V 3 bases short and J 5 bases short, with 11 bases between. There are 13 residues in the CDR3. The CDR3 protein is CASSQETENEQYF. Written as DNA, the CDR3 is TGTGCCAGCAGCCAGGAGACAGAAAACGAGCAGTACTTC.

V is TRBV11-3 and J is TRBJ2-1; 15 positions agree with TRBD2. The CDR3 is 18 residues long. Germline V CDR1 and CDR2: SGHNT, YENEEA. V lost 4 bases, J lost 5 bases, and 9 bases stayed unmatched. In DNA form, the CDR3 reads TGTGCCAGCAGCTCGTCCTCGGGACTAGCGGGGGGTAACAATGAGCAGTTCTTC. Its protein is CASSSSSGLAGGNNEQFF.

The chain's CDR3 is CAVLGALTDTQYF. In nucleotides, the CDR3 is TGTGCCGTCCTGGGGGCTCTCACAGATACGCAGTATTTT. This chain connects TRBV28 to TRBJ2-3; perhaps TRBD1 as D (6 bases). Germline CDR1 MDHEN, CDR2 SYDVKM. The CDR3 runs 13 residues. With 11 bases removed from V and 2 bases from J, the gap between germline ends came to 14 bases.

Concerning this clone itself: Other DNA variants within this sample encode the same CDR3. This chain uses TRBV19 with TRBJ1-5, with 9 bases identical to TRBD1. CDR3 length equals 13 residues. Germline CDR1 and CDR2: LNHDA and SQIVND (reference sequence). J was trimmed by 8 bases and V by 4 bases; bases with no gene match: 3. The CDR3 coding sequence is TGTGCCAGTAGTAGGGACAGGGTAAAGCCCCAGCATTTT. It codes for CASSRDRVKPQHF. Drawing the rest from reference TRBV19 and TRBJ1-5, the complete variable domain is DGGITQSPKYLFRKEGQNVTLSCEQNLNHDAMYWYRQDPGQGLRLIYYSQIVNDFQKGDIAEGYSVSREKKESFPLTVTSAQKNPTAFYLCASSRDRVKPQHFGDGTRLSIL.

In this sample, this clone turned up once. The rearrangement links TRBV9 to TRBJ2-1; 8 nucleotides line up with TRBD2. V was clipped by 6 bases and J by 9 bases; unmatched bases: 5. The V gene's germline CDR1 is SGDLS and CDR2 YYNGEE. The CDR3 loop spans 12 amino acids. CDR3 nucleotide sequence: TGTGCCAGCACCAGCGGGGGCGGTGAGCAGTTCTTC. Translation gives CASTSGGGEQFF.

This chain connects TRBV7-2 to TRBJ1-1, with unresolved D. V was shortened by 1 base and J by 0 bases, with 9 bases between the two germline ends. Germline CDR1 is SGHTA and CDR2 is FQGNSA. The CDR3 contains 15 residues. The CDR3 sequence: CASSLGGKLNTEAFF. The CDR3 DNA is TGTGCCAGCAGCTTAGGCGGGAAGCTGAACACTGAAGCTTTCTTT.

The rearrangement joins TRBV6-5 to TRBJ1-2, with unresolved D. Germline CDR1 reads MNHEY; CDR2 reads SVGAGI. This CDR3 comprises 15 residues. V was shortened by 7 bases and J by 1 base, with 16 bases between the two germline ends. The CDR3 loop is CASKPGFTVNYGYTF. The CDR3 DNA is TGTGCCAGCAAACCAGGTTTCACAGTTAACTATGGCTACACCTTC.

The chain uses TRBV6-5 and TRBJ2-3; maybe TRBD1 (6 bases). The CDR3 sequence is 15 residues long. CDR1 is MNHEY and CDR2 is SVGAGI in the germline V gene. Trimming removed 0 bases from V and 2 bases from J, with 9 bases in between. The CDR3 DNA reads as TGTGCCAGCAGTTACTCGGGACAAAACACAGATACGCAGTATTTT. Translated, it gives CASSYSGQNTDTQYF.

Here the CDR3 reads CASSQDRRGLGYGYTF. CDR3 nucleotides: TGCGCCAGCAGCCAAGATCGGCGGGGCTTGGGGTATGGCTACACCTTC. The genes are TRBV4-1 and TRBJ1-2; tentatively, D is TRBD1 (5 bases). Germline CDR1 reads MGHRA; CDR2 reads YSYEKL. V lost 0 bases, J lost 5 bases, and 16 bases lay in between. There are 16 residues in the CDR3.

V is TRBV10-3 and J is TRBJ2-1, with 10 bases that match TRBD2. CDR1 is ENHRY and CDR2 is SYGVKD in the germline V gene. J lost 5 bases, V lost 5 bases, and 12 bases had no gene match. The CDR3 covers 17 residues. Written as DNA, the CDR3 is TGTGCCATCAGTCCCGAAGCATTGGGACTAGCGAACAATGAGCAGTTCTTC. Translating it yields CAISPEALGLANNEQFF.

This sequence joins TRBV6-5 and TRBJ1-2; 7 bases align to TRBD1. V dropped 5 bases and J dropped 8; count of bases not matched to a gene: 8. This CDR3 comprises 13 residues. Germline CDR1 reads MNHEY; CDR2 reads SVGAGI. CDR3 in amino acids: CASSLGGGGGYTF. As DNA, the CDR3 is TGTGCCAGCAGTCTGGGCGGAGGGGGCGGCTACACCTTC.

The V gene is TRBV4-1, the J gene TRBJ2-3; D uncertain. Trimming pared 1 base from V and 2 bases from J, leaving 7 bases between. Germline assignment: CDR1 MGHRA and CDR2 YSYEKL. The CDR3 sequence is 14 residues long. The CDR3 region is CASSQGRDTDTQYF. The CDR3 DNA reads TGCGCCAGCAGCCAAGGTCGAGACACAGATACGCAGTATTTT.

The rearrangement links TRBV11-2 to TRBJ1-3; 9 bases map to TRBD1. Germline V CDR1 and CDR2: SGHAT, FQNNGV. The CDR3 loop spans 15 amino acids. J lost 4 bases, V lost 3 bases, and 4 bases had no gene match. The DNA for the CDR3 is TGTGCCAGCAGCTTGGGACAGGGTAGAGGAAACACCATATATTTT. The encoded protein is CASSLGQGRGNTIYF. Filled out from reference TRBV11-2 and TRBJ1-3, the complete variable domain reads EAGVAQSPRYKIIEKRQSVAFWCNPISGHATLYWYQQILGQGPKLLIQFQNNGVVDDSQLPKDRFSAERLKGVDSTLKIQPAKLEDSAVYLCASSLGQGRGNTIYFGEGSWLTVV.